The 18 T cell receptor beta chains presented below share a single source sample, sequenced in a study of blood T cell repertoires in COVID-19. The assay was immunoSEQ multiplex PCR, and TCRdb's table has in-frame clones only and misses some. Of roughly 250,000 clones in the sample, roughly four fifths were seen once. Sequencing used PBMCs or T cells enriched from blood (not recorded which). All receptors come from a woman aged 40 to 50 who had been exposed to COVID-19.

The chain has TRBV6-1 and TRBJ1-2, with 7 bases that match TRBD1. This CDR3 contains 13 residues. The V and J ends lost 6 bases and 3 bases, in that order; junction bases with no gene match: 4. Germline CDR1 reads MNHNS; CDR2 reads SASEGT. The CDR3 sequence: CASRTTGDYGYTF. CDR3 DNA sequence: TGTGCCAGCAGGACTACAGGGGACTATGGCTACACCTTC.

The chain links TRBV12-5 to TRBJ1-3; 8 nucleotides match TRBD1. This CDR3 spans 16 amino acids. Trimming cost V 1 base and J 2 bases; bases outside gene matches: 4. Germline lookup yields CDR1 LGHNT and CDR2 FRNRAP. The CDR3 spells CASGLALTGAGNTIYF. The CDR3, as DNA: TGTGCTAGTGGTTTGGCGCTGACAGGGGCTGGAAACACCATATATTTT.

The CDR3 reads CASSSGQHSGNTIYF. The CDR3, as DNA: TGTGCCAGCAGCTCCGGACAGCACTCTGGAAACACCATATATTTT. J is TRBJ1-3 and V is TRBV7-2, with D maybe TRBD1 (6 bases). This CDR3 has 15 residues. Germline V gene sequence: CDR1 SGHTA, CDR2 FQGNSA. Deletions cut 4 bases from V and 0 bases from J, with 10 bases between.

The V call is TRBV9, the J call TRBJ2-3; TRBD1 might be the D (6 bases). The CDR3 length is 17 residues. Trimming stripped 3 bases from V and 1 base from J, with 18 bases between. From germline, CDR1 is SGDLS and CDR2 YYNGEE. The CDR3 nucleotides are TGTGCCAGCAGCGCTGTCCCCGGGACACTGGGCACAGATACGCAGTATTTT. It encodes CASSAVPGTLGTDTQYF.

The CDR3 is CASSPTPSGGFADTQYF. The CDR3 nucleotides read TGTGCCAGCAGCCCCACTCCTAGCGGGGGGTTCGCAGATACGCAGTATTTT. V usage is TRBV4-2 and J usage is TRBJ2-3; 11 bases map to TRBD2. The CDR3 is 17 amino acids. The V gene end was trimmed by 4 bases and the J gene end by 4 bases; junction bases not matched to a gene: 10. The germline gives CDR1 LGHNA, CDR2 YNFKEQ.

The chain has TRBV9 and TRBJ1-2, with unresolved D. CDR1 SGDLS and CDR2 YYNGEE come from the germline V gene. Trimming stripped 4 bases from V and 8 bases from J, with 12 bases between. This CDR3 spans 12 amino acids. The CDR3 region has the DNA TGTGCCAGCAGCACCTCGATGGGCGGCTACACCTTC. Translation gives CASSTSMGGYTF.

The chain combines TRBV19 with TRBJ2-3; D uncertain. The V and J ends lost 2 bases and 8 bases respectively, with 8 bases between them. The CDR3 length is 12 residues. Looked up from germline, CDR1 is LNHDA and CDR2 is SQIVND (reference sequence). The CDR3 region is CASSISPGTQYF. The DNA for the CDR3 is TGTGCCAGTAGTATAAGTCCCGGTACGCAGTATTTT.

The genes are TRBV21-1 and TRBJ1-4; TRBD1, the D gene given by the table, was not confirmed from the DNA. TRBV21-1 is noted as a pseudogene. The CDR3 extends over 17 amino acids. CDR3 in amino acids: CASRGWDRVGANEKLFF. The CDR3 nucleotides read TGTGCCAGCAGGGGATGGGACAGGGTCGGAGCTAATGAAAAACTGTTTTTT.

The chain has TRBV19 and TRBJ1-1, with 7 bases aligning to TRBD1. Germline CDR1 LNHDA, CDR2 SQIVND (reference sequence). This CDR3 is 12 amino acids long. With 10 bases clipped from V and 5 bases from J, the junction kept 7 bases outside the gene matches. DNA for the CDR3: TGTGCCACAGACAGGGCTGGAACTGAAGCTTTCTTT. It translates to CATDRAGTEAFF.

The chain couples TRBV10-3 to TRBJ2-5, with D maybe TRBD2 (6 bases). Deletions cut 11 bases from V and 3 bases from J, with 13 bases between. CDR1 and CDR2 (germline): ENHRY, SYGVKD. The CDR3 has 12 residues. CDR3 in DNA: TGTGCCTCACGGACGGGAGAAGAGACCCAGTACTTC. Residues: CASRTGEETQYF.

The chain combines TRBV6-1 with TRBJ2-3; D gene ambiguous. This CDR3 has 13 amino acids. Trimming left V 1 base short and J 3 bases short, with 5 bases between. Germline assignment: CDR1 MNHNS and CDR2 SASEGT. The CDR3 DNA is TGTGCCAGCAGTGAAGTGAGGACAGATACGCAGTATTTT. It specifies CASSEVRTDTQYF.

The chain recombines TRBV28 with TRBJ1-2, with 7 nucleotides matching TRBD1. The trim removed 7 bases at V and 2 bases at J, leaving 4 bases unmatched. The CDR3 spans 13 residues. Germline V CDR1 and CDR2: MDHEN, SYDVKM. CDR3 in DNA: TGTGCCAGCAACCTGGACAGGAACTATGGCTACACCTTC. Encoded protein: CASNLDRNYGYTF.

This clone was observed a handful of times. V and J are TRBV6-5 and TRBJ1-5; a possible D gene is TRBD1 (6 bases). CDR3 length equals 15 residues. Germline CDR1 MNHEY, CDR2 SVGAGI. The V end was cut by 8 bases, the J end by 1 base, with 15 bases between. Here the CDR3 DNA reads TGTGCCAGCGGACTGGACAGTTCAAGCAATCAGCCCCAGCATTTT. This translates into CASGLDSSSNQPQHF.

The gene calls are TRBV2 and TRBJ1-1; D is ambiguous. The CDR3 consists of 11 residues. Trimming stripped 4 bases from V and 9 bases from J, with 9 bases between. Germline values: CDR1 SNHLY, CDR2 FYNNEI. The CDR3 nucleotides read TGTGCCAGCAGTGGCGCCAGGCAAGCTTTCTTT. This encodes CASSGARQAFF.

V is TRBV5-8 and J is TRBJ1-1; possibly TRBD1 for D (5 bases). The CDR3 totals 14 residues. The V and J ends lost 1 base and 3 bases respectively, with 10 bases between them. The germline V gene has CDR1 SGHTS and CDR2 YDEGEE. The CDR3 DNA follows: TGTGCCAGCAGCTTGCAGGGTAGATACACTGAAGCTTTCTTT. The encoded protein is CASSLQGRYTEAFF.

V is TRBV29-1 and J is TRBJ2-7; TRBD2 matches 13 bases. This CDR3 has 16 residues. V shed 1 base and J 3 bases; nucleotides not matched to a gene: 6. Germline V CDR1 and CDR2: SQVTM, ANQGSEA. CDR3 in DNA: TGCAGCGTTGAAGGTGCTGGGACTAGCGGGGACTACGAGCAGTACTTC. This codes for CSVEGAGTSGDYEQYF.

The J gene is TRBJ2-1, the V gene TRBV27, with TRBD1 matching over 9 bases. V gave up 5 bases and J gave up 6 bases; unmatched junction bases: 14. Germline CDR1 is MNHEY and CDR2 is SMNVEV (reference sequence). This CDR3 has 17 residues. As DNA, the CDR3 is TGTGCCAGCAGTCGCGCTCCGGGACAGGGCCGTGGCAATGAGCAGTTCTTC. It translates to CASSRAPGQGRGNEQFF.

The V call is TRBV6-5, the J call TRBJ1-5, with TRBD1 matching 7 bases. In germline, CDR1 is MNHEY, CDR2 SVGAGI. J gave up 7 bases and V 5 bases, and 11 bases lay outside the gene matches. The CDR3 extends over 15 amino acids. The CDR3 here is CASSQPTGDAQPQHF. DNA for the CDR3: TGTGCCAGCAGTCAGCCTACAGGGGACGCCCAGCCCCAGCATTTT.